The rows below give T cell receptor beta chains drawn from one sample of a study of cytomegalovirus exposure and HLA in healthy donors. Data came from immunoSEQ multiplex PCR; TCRdb stores just in-frame clones and leaves some out. Among some 220,000 clones listed, approximately 84% were seen once. The sequenced sample consisted of PBMCs. Receptors originate from a woman aged 40 to 50 in good health and CMV-seronegative. Each CDR3 is given with its conserved first and last residue. A D gene is named only where the DNA matches it firmly. Where a row states a size, it is once, few, many or the class of an expanded clone; other rows omit it.

DNA | CDR3 | size | J | D | V
TGTGCCAGCAGGCCCGGGACTGGGTTAGATGAGCAGTTCTTC | CASRPGTGLDEQFF | once | TRBJ2-1 | . | TRBV2
TGTGCCAGCAGTGAACGGGGGAGGTATGAAAAACTGTTTTTT | CASSERGRYEKLFF | . | TRBJ1-4 | . | TRBV6-1
TGTGCCTGGAGTATATTGGACAGCTATTCACCCCTCCACTTT | CAWSILDSYSPLHF | . | TRBJ1-6 | . | TRBV30
TGCGCCAGCAGCTTGGACAGGGATAATTCACCCCTCCACTTT | CASSLDRDNSPLHF | . | TRBJ1-6 | . | TRBV5-1
TGTGCCAGCAGTTTATCTAGGGGGGAGGGTCCCTCCATCTATGGCTACACCTTC | CASSLSRGEGPSIYGYTF | . | TRBJ1-2 | . | TRBV27
TGTGCCACCAGCAGAGACCATAGCGGGCCTTCCTACGAGCAGTACTTC | CATSRDHSGPSYEQYF | . | TRBJ2-7 | TRBD2 | TRBV15
TGTGCCAGCTCACCACCGAATGACAGGGCCAATGAGCAGTTCTTC | CASSPPNDRANEQFF | few | TRBJ2-1 | TRBD1 | TRBV18
TGCGCCAGCAGCTTGGAAGGGGGCATGACAGATACGCAGTATTTT | CASSLEGGMTDTQYF | once | TRBJ2-3 | TRBD1 | TRBV5-1
TGTGCCAGCAGTTTGGACACGCACAACTATGGCTACACCTTC | CASSLDTHNYGYTF | . | TRBJ1-2 | . | TRBV28
TGTGCCAGCAGCTTAGCCTCTAGCGGCTCCTACGAGCAGTACTTC | CASSLASSGSYEQYF | . | TRBJ2-7 | TRBD2 | TRBV7-2
TGTGCCAGCAGCTTAGGAGACAGTTTAGAGACCCAGTACTTC | CASSLGDSLETQYF | . | TRBJ2-5 | . | TRBV7-2
TGTGCCAGCAGCCTACTCGCGGGGGGGCAGAATGAGCAGTTCTTC | CASSLLAGGQNEQFF | few | TRBJ2-1 | TRBD2 | TRBV6-5
TGCGCCAGCAGCGATAGCGGGGGGCGGGTAGATACGCAGTATTTT | CASSDSGGRVDTQYF | . | TRBJ2-3 | TRBD2 | TRBV5-1
TGTGCCAGCCAGATCCAGGGTTACAATGAGCAGTTCTTC | CASQIQGYNEQFF | many | TRBJ2-1 | . | TRBV18
TGTGCCAGCAGCGTAGCAGGATCAGGAAACACCATATATTTT | CASSVAGSGNTIYF | . | TRBJ1-3 | . | TRBV9